This is a list of T cell receptor beta chains from one sample in a study of blood T cell repertoires in COVID-19. The repertoire was sequenced with immunoSEQ multiplex PCR; TCRdb's copy has only in-frame clones and lacks some. The data contain under 450,000 clones, approximately 88% of them singletons. The sample consisted of peripheral blood. The receptors derive from a woman aged 50 to 60 with COVID-19, enrolled during active disease. Both conserved end residues are part of each CDR3. D genes are given only for firm matches. Clone sizes are given selectively: once, few, many, or a class where the clone is expanded.

>.|TRBV3-1/TRBV3-2|13|TRBJ2-2|.
TGTGCCAGCAGCCAACGGACACCCGGGGAGCTGTTTTTT
CASSQRTPGELFF
>TRBD1|TRBV5-1|15|TRBJ2-3|.
TGCGCCAGCGATGAGGACAGGGGGGGCACAGATACGCAGTATTTT
CASDEDRGGTDTQYF
>.|TRBV11-1|12|TRBJ2-5|once
TGTGCCAGCAGCTTGGGGCGAGAGACCCAGTACTTC
CASSLGRETQYF
>.|TRBV11-2|15|TRBJ1-2|.
TGTGCCAGCAGCTCCATTAGGGGTGGAGAAAGGGGCTACACCTTC
CASSSIRGGERGYTF
>.|TRBV2|13|TRBJ1-5|once
TGTGCCAGCAGGGACCGGGAGAATCAGCCCCAGCATTTT
CASRDRENQPQHF
>.|TRBV5-6|15|TRBJ1-2|.
TGTGCCAGCCGCTCCGTTGGAGGGTCCACTGGGGGCTACACCTTC
CASRSVGGSTGGYTF
>.|TRBV10-3|14|TRBJ1-3|.
TGTGCCATCAGTGAGTCGAACAGTGGAAACACCATATATTTT
CAISESNSGNTIYF
>.|TRBV4-2|15|TRBJ1-2|.
TGTGCCAGCAGCCAAGGGGAGGTGGCTAACTATGGCTACACCTTC
CASSQGEVANYGYTF
>TRBD1|TRBV19|15|TRBJ2-1|once
TGTGCCAGTAGTATAGTCCCGGGACAGTACAATGAGCAGTTCTTC
CASSIVPGQYNEQFF
>TRBD1|TRBV29-1|15|TRBJ2-3|.
TGCAGCGCCGCCCTGGACAGGTGGGGCACAGATACGCAGTATTTT
CSAALDRWGTDTQYF
>.|TRBV18|14|TRBJ1-1|.
TGTGCCAGCCGAAGAGGGAGGGGGAACACTGAAGCTTTCTTT
CASRRGRGNTEAFF
>TRBD1|TRBV5-1|17|TRBJ2-6|.
TGCGCCAGTAACACAGGGGTCCGGACCTCTGGGGCCAACGTCCTGACTTTC
CASNTGVRTSGANVLTF
>.|TRBV11-2|14|TRBJ2-7|once
TGTGCCAGCAGCTTAGGTACAAGCTCCTACGAGCAGTACTTC
CASSLGTSSYEQYF
>TRBD2|TRBV10-2|15|TRBJ2-5|.
TGCGCCAGCAGTGAATTAGCGGGGGGGCAAGAGACCCAGTACTTC
CASSELAGGQETQYF
>TRBD1|TRBV7-8|16|TRBJ2-5|once
TGTGCCAGCAGCCCTTGGACAGGGGGCGAGGGGGAGACCCAGTACTTC
CASSPWTGGEGETQYF
>.|TRBV13|17|TRBJ2-6|.
TGTGCCAGCAACCCCCGACAGTCATCCTCTGGGGCCAACGTCCTGACTTTC
CASNPRQSSSGANVLTF
>TRBD1|TRBV2|14|TRBJ1-5|.
TGTGCCAGCAGTGGGACAGGAGGCAATCAGCCCCAGCATTTT
CASSGTGGNQPQHF
>TRBD1|TRBV5-5|14|TRBJ2-4|.
TGTGCCAGCAGCTTGTGGGGACAGGGTAACATTCAGTACTTC
CASSLWGQGNIQYF
>.|TRBV5-6|15|TRBJ1-2|.
TGTGCCAGCAGCTTGGATAGGGGGTGGAACTATGGCTACACCTTC
CASSLDRGWNYGYTF
>.|TRBV27|14|TRBJ2-3|few
TGTGCCAGCAGTTGGCAGGGGTTCACAGATACGCAGTATTTT
CASSWQGFTDTQYF
>.|TRBV5-1|15|TRBJ1-1|.
TGCGCCAGCAGCTTGGCCCGTGGGGGAGGCACTGAAGCTTTCTTT
CASSLARGGGTEAFF
>TRBD1|TRBV19|15|TRBJ1-2|.
TGTGCCAGTACTACCGGGACAGGGGTGCTTTATGGCTACACCTTC
CASTTGTGVLYGYTF
>.|TRBV3-1/TRBV3-2|14|TRBJ1-1|.
TGTGCCAGCAGCCGCACCGACAGGAACACTGAAGCTTTCTTT
CASSRTDRNTEAFF
>.|TRBV11-2|15|TRBJ1-2|.
TGTGCCAGCAGCCCGGTACAGCTTTCTGGCTATGGCTACACCTTC
CASSPVQLSGYGYTF
>.|TRBV7-8|16|TRBJ2-6|.
TGTGCCAGCAGCTCCCGCGCTAGCTCTGGGGCCAACGTCCTGACTTTC
CASSSRASSGANVLTF
>TRBD1|TRBV4-1|15|TRBJ1-1|.
TGCGCCAGCAGCCAAGGGACAGGGGGCCTTACTGAAGCTTTCTTT
CASSQGTGGLTEAFF
>TRBD1|TRBV6-5|14|TRBJ1-4|.
TGTGCCAGCAGTTACAAAGGGGGCAATGAAAAACTGTTTTTT
CASSYKGGNEKLFF
>.|TRBV12-3/TRBV12-4|13|TRBJ1-1|.
TGTGCCAGCAGTTTATTTTCGAGAGGTGAAGCTTTCTTT
CASSLFSRGEAFF
>.|TRBV6-2/TRBV6-3|15|TRBJ2-3|.
TGTGCCAGCAGTTACTCGATCGGGGGGCGAGATACGCAGTATTTT
CASSYSIGGRDTQYF
>TRBD1|TRBV6-5|14|TRBJ1-2|.
TGTGCCAGCAGTACAGGGGGCGCTAACTATGGCTACACCTTC
CASSTGGANYGYTF
>.|TRBV6-1|16|TRBJ1-3|.
TGTGCCAGCAGTGAAGTTGGGGGCCTCTCTGGAAACACCATATATTTT
CASSEVGGLSGNTIYF
>TRBD2|TRBV5-1|16|TRBJ2-2|.
TGCGCCAGCAGCAACTCAGCGGGGGAGAACACCGGGGAGCTGTTTTTT
CASSNSAGENTGELFF
>TRBD1|TRBV5-1|14|TRBJ2-7|.
TGCGCCAGCAGCTTGGGACAGGGGACCCACGAGCAGTACTTC
CASSLGQGTHEQYF
>TRBD1|TRBV6-2/TRBV6-3|15|TRBJ1-4|once
TGTGCCAGCAGTTACTCGGACAGGGAGACTGAAAAACTGTTTTTT
CASSYSDRETEKLFF
>TRBD1|TRBV7-2|16|TRBJ1-2|.
TGTGCCAGCAGCTTAGTTATGGAGAGACAGGGGAATGGCTACACCTTC
CASSLVMERQGNGYTF
>.|TRBV6-6|16|TRBJ2-1|.
TGTGCCAGCAGACCCCTCGACAGGAGAGACTACAATGAGCAGTTCTTC
CASRPLDRRDYNEQFF
>.|TRBV28|13|TRBJ1-1|.
TGTGCCACCCTGGCGGGGGGTGCGACTGAAGCTTTCTTT
CATLAGGATEAFF
>.|TRBV6-5|14|TRBJ2-7|.
TGTGCCAGCTCCCCTTTTTTCAGCTCCTACGAGCAGTACTTC
CASSPFFSSYEQYF
>.|TRBV14|12|TRBJ2-7|.
TGTGCCAGCAGTCCCAGTCACTACGAGCAGTACTTC
CASSPSHYEQYF
>TRBD2|TRBV30|15|TRBJ2-2|few
TGTGCCTGGAAGTTGACGGGGGGTTACACCGGGGAGCTGTTTTTT
CAWKLTGGYTGELFF